This entry is about one TCR beta chain. Its antigen is still unknown. Trimming took off 1 base at V and 3 bases at J, with 24 bases between the two ends. The CDR3 runs 19 residues. Germline CDR1 SGHTA, CDR2 FQGNSA. These data are taken from a study of T cell repertoires in cytomegalovirus infection. On the study more broadly: Both a matching HLA type and CMV infection were indicated by public TCR beta signatures. Study results and limitations: Summed public TCR beta family frequency identified CMV carriers bearing the relevant HLA. In two of eight donors, the top clonotype was HLA-C-restricted CMV-specific.

TCRdb re-analysed the reads in MiXCR, keeping a single row per CDR3 protein. This table holds roughly 730,000 distinct CDR3 sequences, roughly 30% found once. Source: cultured PBMCs, taken from culture after CMV antigen stimulation. The clonotype was recovered from a human donor in good health (CMV status not recorded). Some clones in this sample may be carry-over from other donors' samples. The chain joins TRBV7-2 to TRBJ1-2; perhaps TRBD1 as D (5 bases). The DNA of the CDR3 is TGTGCCAGCAGCTTAGTGGTGGGGCGAGTAGCAATTCTAGACTATGGCTACACCTTC. It encodes CASSLVVGRVAILDYGYTF. Variable domain in full (rest from reference TRBV7-2 and TRBJ1-2): GAGVSQSPSNKVTEKGKDVELRCDPISGHTALYWYRQSLGQGLEFLIYFQGNSAPDKSGLPSDRFSAERTGGSVSTLTIQRTQQEDSAVYLCASSLVVGRVAILDYGYTFGSGTRLTVV.